This TCR beta chain emerged from a study of metastatic and nonmetastatic thyroid tumors. Across the whole study: Where malignant and benign thyroid patients were concerned, repertoires were compared across blood and tumor or nodule tissue. Study results and limitations: Across blood and tumor, TCR beta diversity in malignant thyroid tumors was reportedly significantly higher than in benign nodules.

TCRdb re-called the PCR reads via MiXCR. This table holds under 20,000 clones, 34% found once. Every patient was untreated before thyroid surgery. This clone showed up many times. Antigen specificity is unknown. V lost 0 bases and J 4 bases, leaving 12 bases between the germline ends. Per germline, CDR1 LGHNA and CDR2 YSLEER. The CDR3 is made up of 15 amino acids. Sequencing was done on a sample of tumor tissue. This chain connects TRBV4-3 to TRBJ1-2; D is uncertain. This sequence was found in a female donor with papillary thyroid cancer or a benign thyroid nodule (not recorded which). Some clones in this sample may be carry-over from other donors' samples. The CDR3 protein is CASSQDHPQSYGYTF. The CDR3 DNA is TGCGCCAGCAGCCAAGATCATCCCCAATCCTATGGCTACACCTTC.